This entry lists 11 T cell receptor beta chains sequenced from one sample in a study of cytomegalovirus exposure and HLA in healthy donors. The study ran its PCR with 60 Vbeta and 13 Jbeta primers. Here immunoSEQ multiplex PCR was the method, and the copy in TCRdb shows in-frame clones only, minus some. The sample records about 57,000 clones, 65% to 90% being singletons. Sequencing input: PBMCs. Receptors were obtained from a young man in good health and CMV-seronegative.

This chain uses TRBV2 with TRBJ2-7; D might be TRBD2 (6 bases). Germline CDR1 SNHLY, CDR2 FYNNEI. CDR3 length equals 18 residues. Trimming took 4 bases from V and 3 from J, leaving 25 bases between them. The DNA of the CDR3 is TGTGCCAGCAGTGGGGTTTTGCAGGTGGGACCAGCGGGCTACGAGCAGTACTTC. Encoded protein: CASSGVLQVGPAGYEQYF.

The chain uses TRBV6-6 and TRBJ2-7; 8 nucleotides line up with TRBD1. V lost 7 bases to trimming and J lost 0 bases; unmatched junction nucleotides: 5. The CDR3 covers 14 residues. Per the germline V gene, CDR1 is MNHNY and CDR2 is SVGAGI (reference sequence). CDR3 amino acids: CASNSGQASYEQYF. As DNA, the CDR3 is TGTGCCAGCAATTCGGGACAGGCCTCCTACGAGCAGTACTTC.

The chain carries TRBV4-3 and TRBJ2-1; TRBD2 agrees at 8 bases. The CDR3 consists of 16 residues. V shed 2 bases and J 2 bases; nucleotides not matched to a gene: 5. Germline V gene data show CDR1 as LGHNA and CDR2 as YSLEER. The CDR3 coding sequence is TGCGCCAGCAGCCAACGACGAGCGGGGGCCTACAATGAGCAGTTCTTC. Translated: CASSQRRAGAYNEQFF.

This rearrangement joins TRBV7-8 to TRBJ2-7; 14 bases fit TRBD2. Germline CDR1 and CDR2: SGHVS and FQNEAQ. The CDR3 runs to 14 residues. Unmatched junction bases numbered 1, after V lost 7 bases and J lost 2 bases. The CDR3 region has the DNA TGTGCCAGCACGGGACTAGCGGGAGCCTACGAGCAGTACTTC. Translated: CASTGLAGAYEQYF.

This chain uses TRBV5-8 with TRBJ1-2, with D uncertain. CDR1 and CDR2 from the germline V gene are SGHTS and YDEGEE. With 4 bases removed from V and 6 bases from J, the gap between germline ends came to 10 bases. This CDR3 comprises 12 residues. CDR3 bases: TGTGCCAGCAGCCCGCGGAAACATGGCTACACCTTC. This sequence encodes CASSPRKHGYTF.

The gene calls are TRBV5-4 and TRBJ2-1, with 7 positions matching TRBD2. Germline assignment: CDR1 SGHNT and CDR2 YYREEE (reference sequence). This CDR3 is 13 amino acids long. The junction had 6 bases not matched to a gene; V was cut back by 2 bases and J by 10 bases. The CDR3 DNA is TGTGCCAGCAGCTTTTCCCTAGCGGAGGAGCAGTTCTTC. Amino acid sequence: CASSFSLAEEQFF.

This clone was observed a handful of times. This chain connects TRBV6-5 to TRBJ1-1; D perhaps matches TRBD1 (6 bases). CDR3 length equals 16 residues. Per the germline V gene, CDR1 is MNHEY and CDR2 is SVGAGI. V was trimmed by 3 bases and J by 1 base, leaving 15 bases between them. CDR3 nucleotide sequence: TGTGCCAGCAGTTATATCGCGACAGGAAAGAACACTGAAGCTTTCTTT. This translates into CASSYIATGKNTEAFF.

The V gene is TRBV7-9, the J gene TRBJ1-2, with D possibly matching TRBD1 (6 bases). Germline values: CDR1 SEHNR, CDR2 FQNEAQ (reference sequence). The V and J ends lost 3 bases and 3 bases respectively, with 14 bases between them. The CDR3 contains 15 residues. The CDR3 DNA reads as TGTGCCAGCAGCTTTTCTGGACAGCGATACTATGGCTACACCTTC. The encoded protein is CASSFSGQRYYGYTF.

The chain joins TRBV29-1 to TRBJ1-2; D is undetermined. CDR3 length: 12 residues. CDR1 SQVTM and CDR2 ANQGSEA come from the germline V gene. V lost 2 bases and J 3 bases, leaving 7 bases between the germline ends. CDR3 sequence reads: CSVENKHYGYTF. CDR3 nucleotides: TGCAGCGTTGAAAACAAACACTATGGCTACACCTTC.

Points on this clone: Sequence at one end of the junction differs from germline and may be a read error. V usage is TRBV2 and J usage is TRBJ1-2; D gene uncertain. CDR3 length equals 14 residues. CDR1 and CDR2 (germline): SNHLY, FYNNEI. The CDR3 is CASSGYDSNHGYTF. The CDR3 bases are TGTGCCAGCAGTGGGTACGATTCTAACCATGGCTACACCTTC. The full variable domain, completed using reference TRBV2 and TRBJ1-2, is EPEVTQTPSHQVTQMGQEVILRCVPISNHLYFYWYRQILGQKVEFLVSFYNNEISEKSEIFDDQFSVERPDGSNFTLKIRSTKLEDSAMYFCASSGYDSNHGYTFGSGTRLTVV.

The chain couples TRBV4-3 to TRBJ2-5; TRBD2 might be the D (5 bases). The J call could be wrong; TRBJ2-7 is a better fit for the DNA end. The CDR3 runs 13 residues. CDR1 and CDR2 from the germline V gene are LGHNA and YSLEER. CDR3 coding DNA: TGCGCCAGCAGCCAGAGGGCGAGCGACGAGCAGTACTTC. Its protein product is CASSQRASDEQYF.